This T cell receptor beta chain stems from a study of OX40 agonist ivuxolimab in advanced cancers. Study-level information: Ivuxolimab, an agonistic anti-OX40 (CD134) antibody, was given to patients. Dose-escalation subjects each had hepatocellular carcinoma, melanoma, renal cell or head and neck cancer.

Some clones are missing from TCRdb's copy, which holds only in-frame ones; the method was immunoSEQ multiplex PCR. Of about 95,000 clones listed, approximately 85% are singletons. Study-wide findings and caveats: Clonal expansion from baseline to week 6 occurred in both CD4+ and CD8+ T cells. Expanded peripheral T-cell antigen specificity went undetermined.

Trimming took 7 bases from V and 4 from J; bases not matched to a gene: 11. The CDR3 covers 15 residues. Germline CDR1 is MNHEY and CDR2 is SVGAGI. About this clone itself: Its matching antigen is unknown.

The sequences come from CD4+ or CD8+ T cells sorted from blood, collected in a trial of the OX40 agonist ivuxolimab. The rearrangement links TRBV6-5 to TRBJ2-5; 8 positions match TRBD1. The sequence was collected from an adult with an advanced solid tumor such as melanoma, head and neck, liver or kidney cancer. The CDR3 here is CASTWTGSVGETQYF. In DNA, the CDR3 is TGTGCCAGCACCTGGACAGGGTCGGTCGGAGAGACCCAGTACTTC.